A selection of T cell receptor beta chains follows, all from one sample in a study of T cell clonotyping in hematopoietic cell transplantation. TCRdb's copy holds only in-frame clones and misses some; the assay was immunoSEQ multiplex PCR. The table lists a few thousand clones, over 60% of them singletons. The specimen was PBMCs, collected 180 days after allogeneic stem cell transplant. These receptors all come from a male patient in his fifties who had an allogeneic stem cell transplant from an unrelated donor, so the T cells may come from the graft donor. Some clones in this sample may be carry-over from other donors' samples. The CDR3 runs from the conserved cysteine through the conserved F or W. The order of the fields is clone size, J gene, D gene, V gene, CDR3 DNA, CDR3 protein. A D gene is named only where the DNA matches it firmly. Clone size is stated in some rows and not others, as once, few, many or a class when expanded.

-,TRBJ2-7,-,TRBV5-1,TGCGCCAGCAGCTTGGCGGGGGTCTCCTACGAGCAGTACTTC,CASSLAGVSYEQYF
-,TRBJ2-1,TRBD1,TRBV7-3,TGTGCCAGCAGCCAGGGGGCTAGCCGAACCTTGGAGCAGTTCTTC,CASSQGASRTLEQFF
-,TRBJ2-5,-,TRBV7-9,TGTGCCAGCAGCTTGTGGCGCGGGAATCGGGAGACCCAGTACTTC,CASSLWRGNRETQYF
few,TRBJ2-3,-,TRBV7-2,TGTGCCAGCAGCCCAGACGTGGATACGCAGTATTTT,CASSPDVDTQYF
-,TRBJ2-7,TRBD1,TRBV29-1,TGCAGCGTTGGCGGGACAGGGGACTACGAGCAGTACTTC,CSVGGTGDYEQYF
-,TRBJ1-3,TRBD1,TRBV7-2,TGTGCCAGCAGCGTAGGGACAGGGGGAGGTGGAAACACCATATATTTT,CASSVGTGGGGNTIYF
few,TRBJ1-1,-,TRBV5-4,TGTGCCAGCAGCCGTGGGACCACTGAAGCTTTCTTT,CASSRGTTEAFF
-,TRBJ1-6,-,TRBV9,TGTGCCAGCAGCGTAGGGGGAAATTCACCCCTCCACTTT,CASSVGGNSPLHF
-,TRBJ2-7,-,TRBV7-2,TGTGCCAGCAGCTTAGCCCACGACAACACCTACGAGCAGTACTTC,CASSLAHDNTYEQYF
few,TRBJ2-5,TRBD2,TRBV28,TGTGCCAGCAGACTGGGACTAGCGGGAGAAGAGACCCAGTACTTC,CASRLGLAGEETQYF
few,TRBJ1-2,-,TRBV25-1,TGTGCCAGCAGTGCCCAGTCCTATGGCTACACCTTC,CASSAQSYGYTF
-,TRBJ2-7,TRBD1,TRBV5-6,TGTGCCAGCAGCTTGAGTTTGTGGACAGGGTCCTACGAGCAGTACTTC,CASSLSLWTGSYEQYF
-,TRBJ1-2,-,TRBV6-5,TGTGCCAGCAGTCGACCGGGGGTTAACTATGGCTACACCTTC,CASSRPGVNYGYTF
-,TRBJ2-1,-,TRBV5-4,TGTGCCAGCAGCTTATCAGGGATGGCATACAATGAGCAGTTCTTC,CASSLSGMAYNEQFF
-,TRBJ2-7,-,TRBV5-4,TGTGCCAGCAGCTTGGTCGGGACTCCCCCCTACGAGCAGTACTTC,CASSLVGTPPYEQYF
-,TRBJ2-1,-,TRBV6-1,TGTGCCATAGCCCCAGGGCGCGGCTCCTACAATGAGCAGTTCTTC,CAIAPGRGSYNEQFF
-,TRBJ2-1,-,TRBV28,TGTGCCAGCAGGTTTCAAGGAGAGAATGAGCAGTTCTTC,CASRFQGENEQFF
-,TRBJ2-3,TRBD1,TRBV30,TGTGCCTGGACCCGACAGGGGGCGGATACGCAGTATTTT,CAWTRQGADTQYF
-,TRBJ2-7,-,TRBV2,TGTGCCAGCAGTGAAGGAGTGGGGTCCAACTACGAGCAGTACTTC,CASSEGVGSNYEQYF
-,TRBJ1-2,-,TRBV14,TGTGCCAGCAGCCGAGGATCACGCGGCTACACCTTC,CASSRGSRGYTF
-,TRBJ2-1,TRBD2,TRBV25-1,TGTGCCAGCAGCCTAGCGGGAGACTACAATGAGCAGTTCTTC,CASSLAGDYNEQFF
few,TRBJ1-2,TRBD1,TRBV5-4,TGTGCCAGCAGCTTATCACAGGGGATTAACTATGGCTACACCTTC,CASSLSQGINYGYTF
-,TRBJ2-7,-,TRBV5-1,TGCGCCAGCAGCCCGGAGCAGAACTACGAGCAGTACTTC,CASSPEQNYEQYF
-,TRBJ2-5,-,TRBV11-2,TGTGCCAGCAGCTCGTACCAAGAGACCCAGTACTTC,CASSSYQETQYF
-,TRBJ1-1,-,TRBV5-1,TGCGCCAGCAGCATTATGTCCGGGGGTGGGACTGAAGCTTTCTTT,CASSIMSGGGTEAFF
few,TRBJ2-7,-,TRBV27,TGTGCCAGCGGGACAAATGACTACGAGCAGTACTTC,CASGTNDYEQYF
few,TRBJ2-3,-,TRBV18,TGTGCCAGCTCACCCAAGCGGGCTGCTAGCACAGATACGCAGTATTTT,CASSPKRAASTDTQYF
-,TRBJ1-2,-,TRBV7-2,TGTGCCAGCAGCCGGACCGAAGGCCTCGGCTACACCTTC,CASSRTEGLGYTF
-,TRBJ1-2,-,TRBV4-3,TGCGCCAGCAGCCAAGACGGGACGGACTATGGCTACACCTTC,CASSQDGTDYGYTF
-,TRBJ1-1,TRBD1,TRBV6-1,TGTGCCAGCAGGATACAGGGGTGGAACACTGAAGCTTTCTTT,CASRIQGWNTEAFF
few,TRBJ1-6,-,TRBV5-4,TGTGCCAGCAGCTACGGCCCAGAGGACAGATACAATTCACCCCTCCACTTT,CASSYGPEDRYNSPLHF
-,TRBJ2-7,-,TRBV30,TGTGCCTGGAGGGCTCACGCTGGGGCTAACGAGCAGTACTTC,CAWRAHAGANEQYF
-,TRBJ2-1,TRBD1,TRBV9,TGTGCCAGCAGCGTAGCTCTGGGACAGGGGGATTCCTATGAGCAGTTCTTC,CASSVALGQGDSYEQFF
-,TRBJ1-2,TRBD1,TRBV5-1,TGCGCCAGCAGCCCCCGGGACAGATGGGCTAATGGCTACACCTTC,CASSPRDRWANGYTF
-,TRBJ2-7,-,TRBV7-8,TGTGCCAGCAGGACAAGTCTAGATGATTACGAGCAGTACTTC,CASRTSLDDYEQYF
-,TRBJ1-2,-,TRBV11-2,TGTGCCAGCAGCGAGGGCCTTTGGAACTCCGGCTATGGCTACACCTTC,CASSEGLWNSGYGYTF
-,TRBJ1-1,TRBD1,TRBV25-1,TGTGCCAGCACTCCCCGGACAGGGAGAAATGAAGCTTTCTTT,CASTPRTGRNEAFF
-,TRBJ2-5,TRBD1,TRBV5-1,TGCGCCAGCAGCTTGGGGGGCGACAGGGTTGAGACCCAGTACTTC,CASSLGGDRVETQYF
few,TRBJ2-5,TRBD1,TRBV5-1,TGCGCCAGCAGCCGGCAGACAGGGTCAGAGACCCAGTACTTC,CASSRQTGSETQYF
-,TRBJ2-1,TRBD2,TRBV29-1,TGCAGCGTTCCGAGGGCTAGCGGGGGGGCCAACAATGAGCAGTTCTTC,CSVPRASGGANNEQFF
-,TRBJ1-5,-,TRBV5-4,TGTGCCAGCAGCTCGGACGGGTCGGGTCCCCAGCATTTT,CASSSDGSGPQHF
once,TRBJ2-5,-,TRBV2,TGTGCCAGCAGTGAAGGGGAAGAGACCCAGTACTTC,CASSEGEETQYF
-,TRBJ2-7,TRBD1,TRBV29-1,TGCAGCGTTGGGGGGGGACAGGGGGCCTACGAGCAGTACTTC,CSVGGGQGAYEQYF
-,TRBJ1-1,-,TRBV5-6,TGTGCCAGCAGCTTGTTAGGGGGAGCAGGGGACCGCACTGAAGCTTTCTTT,CASSLLGGAGDRTEAFF
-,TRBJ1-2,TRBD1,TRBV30,TGTGCCTGGAGTCGGGACAGGCCTTATGGCTACACCTTC,CAWSRDRPYGYTF
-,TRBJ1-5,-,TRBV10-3,TGTGCCATCAGTGTTGTAAATCAGCCCCAGCATTTT,CAISVVNQPQHF
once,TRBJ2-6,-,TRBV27,TGTGCCAGCACGGACAGCTCCATAAGCTCTGGGGCCAACGTCCTGACTTTC,CASTDSSISSGANVLTF
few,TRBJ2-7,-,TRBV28,TGTGCCAGCAGTTTGCTGGGATCCTACGAGCAGTACTTC,CASSLLGSYEQYF
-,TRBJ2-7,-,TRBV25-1,TGTGCCAGCAGGCCGGCGGGGTCTTACGAGCAGTACTTC,CASRPAGSYEQYF
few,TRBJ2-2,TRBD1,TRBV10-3,TGTGCCGCGGGACAGGGGGCGGCGGACACCGGGGAGCTGTTTTTT,CAAGQGAADTGELFF
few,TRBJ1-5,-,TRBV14,TGTGCCAGCAGCCAAGTAGGACAGAGCAATCAGCCCCAGCATTTT,CASSQVGQSNQPQHF
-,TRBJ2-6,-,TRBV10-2,TGCGCCAGCAGTGTCCCCTCTGGGGCCAACGTCCTGACTTTC,CASSVPSGANVLTF
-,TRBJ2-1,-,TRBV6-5,TGTGCCAGCAGTTACTCGTTGGGAAATGAGCAGTTCTTC,CASSYSLGNEQFF
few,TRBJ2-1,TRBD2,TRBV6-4,TGTGCCAGCAGTCCTTGGGGGACTAGCGGTTACAATGAGCAGTTCTTC,CASSPWGTSGYNEQFF
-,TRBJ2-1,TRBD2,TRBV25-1,TGTGCCAGCAGTGCTTTAGCGGGAGGGCCTCTTGAGCAGTTCTTC,CASSALAGGPLEQFF
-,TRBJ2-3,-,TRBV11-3,TGTGCCAGCAGCCCAAGCGGGAGCACAGATACGCAGTATTTT,CASSPSGSTDTQYF
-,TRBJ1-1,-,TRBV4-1,TGCGCCAGCAGCCAGATAGGTGTTGAAGCTTTCTTT,CASSQIGVEAFF
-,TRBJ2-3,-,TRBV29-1,TGCAGCGTTAACCCAACGGGTACAGATACGCAGTATTTT,CSVNPTGTDTQYF
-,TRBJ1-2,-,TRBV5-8,TGTGCCAGCAGCTTGGCGGCAGCCCTACCCTATGGCTACACCTTC,CASSLAAALPYGYTF
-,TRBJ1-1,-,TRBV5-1,TGCGCCAGCAGCTGGGGGGAGAAGACCCATCAAGCTTTCTTT,CASSWGEKTHQAFF